One T cell receptor (beta chain) is described in this entry. This record comes from a study of blood T cell repertoires in COVID-19. The overall study: COVID-19 samples, acute and convalescent, were from the United States, Italy and Spain. PBMCs, B-cell-depleted T cells, or T cells provided the cDNA or gDNA that made up the material.

Original handling: Using reference gene primer amplification, nucleated cell counts were estimated. The repertoire was sequenced with immunoSEQ multiplex PCR; TCRdb's copy has only in-frame clones and lacks some. V and J calls and clone size are copied from that table; D and trimming were computed from the DNA. The table includes some 78,000 clones, about 89% detected once. The CDR3 is 15 residues long. The V gene end was trimmed by 3 bases and the J gene end by 7 bases; junction bases not matched to a gene: 8. Germline values: CDR1 MNHEY, CDR2 SMNVEV (reference sequence). The chain couples TRBV27 to TRBJ1-4; 7 positions agree with TRBD1. This clonotype originated in a man between 65 and 79 years old with active or convalescent COVID-19. The sample was peripheral blood. CDR3 nucleotide sequence: TGTGCCAGCAGTTTTCAGGGACAGAGTAGTGAAAAACTGTTTTTT. This codes for CASSFQGQSSEKLFF.